The following is a T cell receptor (beta chain) sequence with its context. After removal of 3 bases from V and 1 base from J, the junction contained 2 bases not matched to a gene. CDR1 MNHNS and CDR2 SASEGT come from the germline V gene. The CDR3 has 15 residues. These data come from a study of blood T cell repertoires in COVID-19. The method was immunoSEQ multiplex PCR; TCRdb's version includes in-frame clones alone and lacks a portion of them. The table shows roughly 500,000 clones, with roughly 88% occurring only once. The rearrangement joins TRBV6-1 to TRBJ2-2, with TRBD2 matching over 7 bases. This sequence originates from a human donor in a cohort sampled during active COVID-19. The source material was peripheral blood. CDR3 bases: TGTGCCAGCAGTGACAGCGGGAAGAACACCGGGGAGCTGTTTTTT. Protein: CASSDSGKNTGELFF.